This TCR beta chain was sequenced during a study of T cell responses to AZD1222 COVID-19 vaccine. This clone occurred once. Antigen unknown. Germline assignment: CDR1 GTSNPN and CDR2 SVGIG (reference sequence). The CDR3 spans 16 residues. V trimming: 3 bases; J trimming: 0 bases; junction bases outside the gene matches: 11. Broader study findings: Only a handful of AZD1222 recipients tested seropositive at baseline.

The data were produced by immunoSEQ multiplex PCR, yet TCRdb's version contains in-frame clones alone and is incomplete. The data show about 100,000 clones, around 83% seen once. The sample here was peripheral blood, taken on day 0 of AZD1222 vaccination. The chain joins TRBV30 to TRBJ2-7; 7 bases agree with TRBD2. The receptor was derived from an adult in good health. DNA of the CDR3: TGTGCCTGGAGGCATTTTTTATGGGGGGGCTCCTACGAGCAGTACTTC. Translated: CAWRHFLWGGSYEQYF.